This TCR beta chain was sequenced during a study of T cells in localized non-small cell lung cancer. Repertoires were generated with immunoSEQ multiplex PCR, while TCRdb's copy carries only in-frame clones and drops some. The repertoire consists of about 77,000 clones, with 88% occurring once and the leading ten covering approximately 22%. The CDR3 sequence is 17 residues long. Trimming stripped 1 base from V and 1 base from J, with 17 bases between. The rearrangement joins TRBV5-7 to TRBJ1-1; D possibly corresponds to TRBD1 (6 bases). TRBV5-7 is known as an ORF, though its function is uncertain. The sequenced sample was peripheral blood, obtained before any cancer treatment. The sequence was obtained from a woman aged 35 to 70 with stage I squamous cell lung carcinoma. The CDR3 loop is CASSLFVGGGRNTEAFF. The CDR3 region has the DNA TGTGCCAGCAGCTTGTTTGTCGGGGGCGGGAGGAACACTGAAGCTTTCTTT.